This T cell receptor (beta chain) derives from a study of shared clonotypes between healthy human individuals. The repertoire was sequenced with immunoSEQ multiplex PCR; TCRdb's copy has only in-frame clones and lacks some. The profile shows a few hundred thousand clones, roughly three quarters of them singletons. This CDR3 spans 15 amino acids. Per the germline V gene, CDR1 is WSHSY and CDR2 is SAAADI. V lost 3 bases and J 3 bases, leaving 15 bases between the germline ends. The source material was PBMCs. The origin of this receptor is a woman between 40 and 50 years old in good health. Some clones in this sample may be carry-over from other donors' samples. The chain has TRBV10-2 and TRBJ2-7, with a tentative D call TRBD2 (5 bases). In DNA form, the CDR3 reads TGCGCCAGCAGTGACGTGCTACGAGAGGGCTACGAGCAGTACTTC. It encodes CASSDVLREGYEQYF.